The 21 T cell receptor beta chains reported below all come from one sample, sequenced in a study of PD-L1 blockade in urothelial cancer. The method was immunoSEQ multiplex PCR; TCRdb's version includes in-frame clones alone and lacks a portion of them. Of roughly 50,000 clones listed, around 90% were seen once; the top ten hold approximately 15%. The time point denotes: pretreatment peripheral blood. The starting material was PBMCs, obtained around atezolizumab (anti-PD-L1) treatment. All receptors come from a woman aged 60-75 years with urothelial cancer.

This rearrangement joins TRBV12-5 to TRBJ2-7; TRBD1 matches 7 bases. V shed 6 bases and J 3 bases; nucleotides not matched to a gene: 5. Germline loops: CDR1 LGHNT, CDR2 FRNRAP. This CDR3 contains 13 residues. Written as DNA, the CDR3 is TGTGCTAGTGGCGAGGGACAGAGCTACGAGCAGTACTTC. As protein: CASGEGQSYEQYF.

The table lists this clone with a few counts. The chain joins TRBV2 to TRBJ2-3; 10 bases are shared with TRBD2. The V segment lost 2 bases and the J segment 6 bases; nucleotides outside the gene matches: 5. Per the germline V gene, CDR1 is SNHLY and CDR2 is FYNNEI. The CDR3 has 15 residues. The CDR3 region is CASSEIRAGGDTQYF. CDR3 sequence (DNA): TGTGCCAGCAGTGAAATTAGAGCGGGAGGGGATACGCAGTATTTT.

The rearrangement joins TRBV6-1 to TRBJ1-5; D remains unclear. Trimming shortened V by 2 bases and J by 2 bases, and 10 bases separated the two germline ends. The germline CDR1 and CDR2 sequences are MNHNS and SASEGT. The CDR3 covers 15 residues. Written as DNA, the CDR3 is TGTGCCAGCAGTGAAATGGAGGTGCGCAATCAGCCCCAGCATTTT. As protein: CASSEMEVRNQPQHF.

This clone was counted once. As DNA, the CDR3 is TGTGCCAGCAGTGAACCAACAGCATACGAGCAGTACTTC. Its protein product is CASSEPTAYEQYF. The rearrangement links TRBV2 to TRBJ2-7; D unresolved. This CDR3 is built from 13 residues. Trimming removed 2 bases from V and 4 bases from J, with 9 bases in between. Germline V gives CDR1 SNHLY, CDR2 FYNNEI.

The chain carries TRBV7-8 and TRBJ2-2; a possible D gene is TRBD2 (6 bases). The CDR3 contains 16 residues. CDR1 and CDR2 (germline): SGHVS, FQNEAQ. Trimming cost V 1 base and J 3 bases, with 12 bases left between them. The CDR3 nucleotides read TGTGCCAGCAGCTTAGTATTCGGGAGTTACACCGGGGAGCTGTTTTTT. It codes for CASSLVFGSYTGELFF.

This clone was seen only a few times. The DNA of the CDR3 is TGCGCCAGCAGCCTACTACAGGGGACGTCGGATGGCTACACCTTC. Protein sequence: CASSLLQGTSDGYTF. The chain employs TRBV4-3 and TRBJ1-2; 7 nucleotides agree with TRBD1. J lost 6 bases, V lost 4 bases, and 11 bases had no gene match. From germline, CDR1 is LGHNA and CDR2 YSLEER. The CDR3 is 15 residues long.

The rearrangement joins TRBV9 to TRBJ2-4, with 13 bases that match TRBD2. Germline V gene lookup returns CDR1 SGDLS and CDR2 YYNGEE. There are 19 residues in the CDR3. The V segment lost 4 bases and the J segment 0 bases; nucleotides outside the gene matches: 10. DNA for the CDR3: TGTGCCAGCAGCCCGGGACTAGCGGGATCCCCTCTAGCCAAAAACATTCAGTACTTC. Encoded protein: CASSPGLAGSPLAKNIQYF.

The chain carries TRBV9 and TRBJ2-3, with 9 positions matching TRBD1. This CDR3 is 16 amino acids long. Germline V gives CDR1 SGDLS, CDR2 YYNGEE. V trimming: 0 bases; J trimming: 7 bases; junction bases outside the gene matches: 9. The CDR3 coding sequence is TGTGCCAGCAGCGTAGCAAGACAGGGGGTATCAAATACGCAGTATTTT. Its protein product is CASSVARQGVSNTQYF.

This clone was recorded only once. The CDR3 region is CASSLRQGPYNEQFF. For the CDR3, the DNA is TGTGCCAGCAGCTTGCGCCAGGGGCCCTACAATGAGCAGTTCTTC. The gene calls are TRBV5-6 and TRBJ2-1; perhaps TRBD1 as D (6 bases). The CDR3 runs 15 residues. CDR1 and CDR2 (germline): SGHDT, YYEEEE. Trimming took 1 base from V and 2 from J, leaving 10 bases between them.

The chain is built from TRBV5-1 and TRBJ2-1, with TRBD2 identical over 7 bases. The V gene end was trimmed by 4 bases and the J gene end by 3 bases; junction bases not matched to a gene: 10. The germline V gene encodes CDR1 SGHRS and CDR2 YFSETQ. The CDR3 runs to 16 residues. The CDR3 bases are TGCGCCAGCAGCCTAGGCCTAGCGGATTACTACAATGAGCAGTTCTTC. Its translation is CASSLGLADYYNEQFF.

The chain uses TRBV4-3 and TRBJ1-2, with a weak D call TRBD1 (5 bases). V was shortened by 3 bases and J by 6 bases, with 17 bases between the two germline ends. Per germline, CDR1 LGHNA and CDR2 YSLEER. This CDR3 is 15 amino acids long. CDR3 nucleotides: TGCGCCAGCAGCCAGCTTGTCCAGGGTTACGATGGCTACACCTTC. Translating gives CASSQLVQGYDGYTF.

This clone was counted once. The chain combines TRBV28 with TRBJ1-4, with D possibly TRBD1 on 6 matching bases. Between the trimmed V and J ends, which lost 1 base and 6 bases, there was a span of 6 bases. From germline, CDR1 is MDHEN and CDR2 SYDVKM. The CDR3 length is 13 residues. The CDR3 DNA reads TGTGCCAGCAGTTTATCAGGGGATGAAAAACTGTTTTTT. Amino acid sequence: CASSLSGDEKLFF.

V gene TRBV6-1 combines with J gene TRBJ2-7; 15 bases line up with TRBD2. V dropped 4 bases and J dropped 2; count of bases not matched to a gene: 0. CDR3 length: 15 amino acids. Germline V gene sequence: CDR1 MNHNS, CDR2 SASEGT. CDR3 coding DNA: TGTGCCAGCAGTGGGACTAGCGGGGGGGCCTACGAGCAGTACTTC. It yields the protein CASSGTSGGAYEQYF.

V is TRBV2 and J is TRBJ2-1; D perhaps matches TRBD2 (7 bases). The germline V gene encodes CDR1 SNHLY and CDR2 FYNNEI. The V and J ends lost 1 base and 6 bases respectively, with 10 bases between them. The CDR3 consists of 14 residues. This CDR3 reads CASSEGGGINEQFF. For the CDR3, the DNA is TGTGCCAGCAGTGAAGGGGGGGGCATCAATGAGCAGTTCTTC. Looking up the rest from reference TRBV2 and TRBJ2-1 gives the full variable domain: EPEVTQTPSHQVTQMGQEVILRCVPISNHLYFYWYRQILGQKVEFLVSFYNNEISEKSEIFDDQFSVERPDGSNFTLKIRSTKLEDSAMYFCASSEGGGINEQFFGPGTRLTVL.

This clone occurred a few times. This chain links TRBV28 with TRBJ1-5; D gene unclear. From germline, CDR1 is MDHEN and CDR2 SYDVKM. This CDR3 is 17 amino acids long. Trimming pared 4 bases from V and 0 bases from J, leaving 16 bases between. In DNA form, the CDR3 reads TGTGCCAGCAGTTCCGCTCCATACGGGTATAGCAATCAGCCCCAGCATTTT. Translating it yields CASSSAPYGYSNQPQHF.

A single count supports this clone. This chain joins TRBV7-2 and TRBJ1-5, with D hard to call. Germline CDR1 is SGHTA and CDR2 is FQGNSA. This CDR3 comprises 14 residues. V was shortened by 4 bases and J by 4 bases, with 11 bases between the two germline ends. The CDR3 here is CASSSSNRNQPQHF. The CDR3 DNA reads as TGTGCCAGCAGCTCATCGAACAGAAATCAGCCCCAGCATTTT.

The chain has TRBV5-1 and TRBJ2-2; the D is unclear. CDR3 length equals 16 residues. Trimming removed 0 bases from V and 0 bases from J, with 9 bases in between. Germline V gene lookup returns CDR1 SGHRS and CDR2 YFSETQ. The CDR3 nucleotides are TGCGCCAGCAGCTTGGGGGCAGCTACGAACACCGGGGAGCTGTTTTTT. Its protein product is CASSLGAATNTGELFF.

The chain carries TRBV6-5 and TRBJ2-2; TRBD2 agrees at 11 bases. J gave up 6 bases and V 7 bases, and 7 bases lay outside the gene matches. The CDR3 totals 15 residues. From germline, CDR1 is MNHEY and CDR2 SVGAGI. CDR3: CASTGLAGGSGELFF. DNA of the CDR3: TGTGCCAGCACCGGACTAGCGGGCGGTTCCGGGGAGCTGTTTTTT.

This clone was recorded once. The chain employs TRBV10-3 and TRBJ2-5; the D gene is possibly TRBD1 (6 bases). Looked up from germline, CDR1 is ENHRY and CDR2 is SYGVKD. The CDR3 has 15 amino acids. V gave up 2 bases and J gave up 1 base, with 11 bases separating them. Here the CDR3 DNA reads TGTGCCATCAGTGAGCAGGGGCTTAGCCAAGAGACCCAGTACTTC. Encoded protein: CAISEQGLSQETQYF.

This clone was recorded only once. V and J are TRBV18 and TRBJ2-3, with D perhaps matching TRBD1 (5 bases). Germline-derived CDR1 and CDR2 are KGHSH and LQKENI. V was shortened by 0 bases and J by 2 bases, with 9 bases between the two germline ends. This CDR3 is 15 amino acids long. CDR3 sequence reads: CASSPPVQDTDTQYF. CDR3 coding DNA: TGTGCCAGCTCACCACCGGTACAGGACACAGATACGCAGTATTTT.

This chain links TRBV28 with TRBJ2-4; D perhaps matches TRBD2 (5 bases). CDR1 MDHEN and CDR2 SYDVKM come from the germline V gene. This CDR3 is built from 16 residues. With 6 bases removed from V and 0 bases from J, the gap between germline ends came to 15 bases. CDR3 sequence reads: CASSPYDGVAKNIQYF. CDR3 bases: TGTGCCAGCAGCCCCTACGACGGGGTAGCCAAAAACATTCAGTACTTC.